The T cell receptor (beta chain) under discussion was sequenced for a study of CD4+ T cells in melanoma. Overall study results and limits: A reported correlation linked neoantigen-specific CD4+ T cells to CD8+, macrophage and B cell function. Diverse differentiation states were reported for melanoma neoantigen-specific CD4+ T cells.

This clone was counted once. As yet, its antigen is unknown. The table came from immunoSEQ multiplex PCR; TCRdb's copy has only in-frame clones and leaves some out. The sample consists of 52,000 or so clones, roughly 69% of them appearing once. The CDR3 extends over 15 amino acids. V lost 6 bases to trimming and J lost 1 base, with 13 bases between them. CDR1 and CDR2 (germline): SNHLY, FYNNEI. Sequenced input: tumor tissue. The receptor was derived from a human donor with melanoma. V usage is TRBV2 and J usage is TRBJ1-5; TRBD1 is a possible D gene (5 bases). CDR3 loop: CASREFRDSNQPQHF. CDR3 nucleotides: TGTGCCAGCAGAGAGTTCCGGGACAGCAATCAGCCCCAGCATTTT.